Shown below are 11 T cell receptor beta chains from a single sample sequenced in a study of blood T cell repertoires in COVID-19. Repertoires were generated with immunoSEQ multiplex PCR, while TCRdb's copy carries only in-frame clones and drops some. The sample contains 200,000 to 250,000 clones, 83% of which appear only once. The sample was peripheral blood. The receptors shown here come from a human donor in a cohort sampled during active COVID-19.

The chain joins TRBV10-3 to TRBJ2-3; 8 nucleotides match TRBD1. The CDR3 consists of 16 residues. The V and J ends lost 1 base and 6 bases, in that order; junction bases with no gene match: 9. Germline CDR1 reads ENHRY; CDR2 reads SYGVKD. The DNA for the CDR3 is TGTGCCATCAGTGAGTATGCAGGGGGCGCGGAGGATACGCAGTATTTT. Its protein is CAISEYAGGAEDTQYF.

J is TRBJ1-5 and V is TRBV28; TRBD1 might be the D (6 bases). The CDR3 covers 15 residues. CDR1 and CDR2 (germline): MDHEN, SYDVKM. V was cut by 7 bases and J by 0 bases, with 13 bases left in between. CDR3 sequence reads: CASTQQGISNQPQHF. The DNA for the CDR3 is TGTGCCAGCACCCAGCAGGGGATTAGCAATCAGCCCCAGCATTTT.

The genes are TRBV28 and TRBJ1-2, with 12 bases lining up with TRBD1. Germline-derived CDR1 and CDR2 are MDHEN and SYDVKM. V was pared by 6 bases and J by 8 bases, with 7 bases of the junction left unmatched. CDR3 length equals 14 residues. CDR3 sequence reads: CASRPGQGAWGYTF. In DNA, the CDR3 is TGTGCCAGCAGACCGGGACAGGGGGCCTGGGGCTACACCTTC.

The J gene is TRBJ2-5, the V gene TRBV14; TRBD2 matches 8 bases. The V and J ends lost 4 bases and 14 bases, in that order; junction bases with no gene match: 9. Germline CDR1 and CDR2: SGHDN and FVKESK. This CDR3 has 12 residues. The chain's CDR3 is CASSLGREVLYF. CDR3 sequence (DNA): TGTGCCAGCAGCCTAGGGCGGGAGGTACTTTACTTC.

This chain connects TRBV5-1 to TRBJ2-2; maybe TRBD2 (6 bases). V was shortened by 4 bases and J by 3 bases, with 13 bases between the two germline ends. Germline CDR1 SGHRS, CDR2 YFSETQ. CDR3 length: 15 residues. CDR3 in amino acids: CASSGGTGHTGELFF. The DNA of the CDR3 is TGCGCCAGCAGCGGGGGGACTGGTCACACCGGGGAGCTGTTTTTT.

The CDR3, as DNA: TGCAGCGTTGAAGGTCTAGACCTTTCCTACAATGAGCAGTTCTTC. Translation gives CSVEGLDLSYNEQFF. The chain combines TRBV29-1 with TRBJ2-1; unclear D gene. V was cut by 1 base and J by 1 base, with 11 bases left in between. CDR1 and CDR2 from the germline V gene are SQVTM and ANQGSEA. The CDR3 contains 15 residues.

The V gene is TRBV6-4, the J gene TRBJ1-2, with D maybe TRBD1 (6 bases). This CDR3 is 16 amino acids long. Germline V gives CDR1 MRHNA, CDR2 SNTAGT. V was shortened by 4 bases and J by 3 bases, with 18 bases between the two germline ends. Here the CDR3 reads CASSAFRDTLDYGYTF. DNA for the CDR3: TGTGCCAGCAGTGCCTTCCGGGACACCCTAGACTATGGCTACACCTTC.

With respect to this clone: This CDR3 is missing its conserved last phenylalanine or tryptophan, likely due to a read error. Because the CDR3's place on the DNA is in doubt, the DNA is left out and the CDR3 is given as listed by TCRdb. The V gene is TRBV28, the J gene TRBJ1-1; the D segment call TRBD1 is taken from the table without a DNA check. CDR1 MDHEN and CDR2 SYDVKM come from the germline V gene. The CDR3 has 13 amino acids, counting both end residues. CDR3 loop: CASSLYHRGPIWG.

This sequence joins TRBV5-1 and TRBJ2-1; tentative D call: TRBD1 (6 bases). The germline CDR1 and CDR2 sequences are SGHRS and YFSETQ. The ends were cut back, 0 bases at V and 4 bases at J, with 11 bases in the middle. The CDR3 is made up of 15 amino acids. This chain's CDR3 is CASSLGGGIYNEQFF. Here the CDR3 DNA reads TGCGCCAGCAGCTTGGGAGGGGGAATATACAATGAGCAGTTCTTC.

The chain is built from TRBV10-1 and TRBJ1-6; 8 bases map to TRBD1. With 6 bases clipped from V and 5 bases from J, the junction kept 6 bases outside the gene matches. Germline V CDR1 and CDR2: WNHNN, SYGVQD (reference sequence). The CDR3 covers 15 residues. This chain's CDR3 is CASRKGQGDNSPLHF. The CDR3 DNA follows: TGCGCCAGCAGAAAAGGACAGGGTGATAATTCACCCCTCCACTTT.

This clone has a single count. The chain carries TRBV29-1 and TRBJ2-7; D is perhaps TRBD1 (5 bases). The ends were cut back, 8 bases at V and 3 bases at J, with 20 bases in the middle. This CDR3 spans 14 amino acids. CDR1 is SQVTM and CDR2 is ANQGSEA in the germline V gene. The CDR3 loop reads CSSGDSSVIYEQYF. The CDR3 DNA reads TGCAGCTCGGGTGACAGCTCGGTGATCTACGAGCAGTACTTC.